This entry is about one T cell receptor beta chain. Its antigen is still unknown. The CDR3 length is 12 residues. Trimming took off 9 bases at V and 5 bases at J, with 11 bases between the two ends. The germline gives CDR1 MNHEY, CDR2 SMNVEV (reference sequence). TCRdb keeps only in-frame clones here, not all; method: immunoSEQ multiplex PCR. The data show about 1.1 million clones, around three quarters seen once. This sample is drawn from a study of shared clonotypes between healthy human individuals. General observations from the study: Though the depth was large, rarefaction showed that sorted-subset sequencing was incomplete.

The clonotype was recovered from a man aged 18 to 30 in good health. Some clones in this sample may be carry-over from other donors' samples. The sequenced material came from memory CD4+ T cells from PBMCs. Noted subset: CD45RA-negative fraction. The V and J genes are TRBV27 and TRBJ1-5; D possibly corresponds to TRBD1 (6 bases). Here the CDR3 reads CASTTGYQPQHF. In DNA, the CDR3 is TGTGCCAGTACGACAGGTTATCAGCCCCAGCATTTT.